This TCR beta chain was identified during a study of somatic mutations in cytotoxic T cells in rheumatoid arthritis. Study information: Patient blood, which was peripheral blood collected as 30 ml EDTA, was drawn right after diagnosis and before any treatment started.

Findings of the study overall: The slight TRBV07 underrepresentation in rheumatoid arthritis patients was not adjusted for multiple comparisons. Measurement of CD8+ T-cell clonality revealed no significant difference between rheumatoid arthritis patients and age-matched healthy controls.

This clone was detected once. Its antigen is still unknown. Positive selection with magnetic beads achieved the isolation of CD4+ and CD8+ cells, followed by a flow cytometry check of purity. The CDR3 has 16 residues. Germline V gene sequence: CDR1 MGHRA, CDR2 YSYEKL. Losses at the gene ends were 0 bases for V and 2 bases for J; bases not matched to a gene: 3. TCRdb's table, derived via immunoSEQ multiplex PCR, lists solely in-frame clones and lacks some. The table records 15,000 to 20,000 clones, roughly 80% of them present only once. Specimen: CD8+ T cells sorted from blood. The receptor was derived from an adult with rheumatoid arthritis. The rearrangement uses TRBV4-1 and TRBJ2-7; 11 nucleotides match TRBD1. The CDR3 nucleotides are TGCGCCAGCAGCCAAGATGGACAGGGGGCGACCTACGAGCAGTACTTC. It yields the protein CASSQDGQGATYEQYF.